The 29 T cell receptor beta chains below come from one sample, sequenced in a study of shared clonotypes between healthy human individuals. Using immunoSEQ multiplex PCR, the repertoire was profiled, and TCRdb retains in-frame clones only, with some absent. Of hundreds of thousands of clones listed, 90% to 97% were seen once; the top ten hold approximately 0.12%. It was CD45RO-negative cells, positively selected for CCR7, that made up naive CD8 cells, with terminally differentiated effector memory CD45RA+ cells excluded. The sequenced sample was naive CD8+ T cells sorted from blood. These receptor sequences come from a woman aged 25 to 45 in good health.

The J gene is TRBJ2-7, the V gene TRBV27, with D possibly being TRBD2 (6 bases). The CDR3 extends over 16 amino acids. Trimming left V 6 bases short and J 6 bases short, with 24 bases between. Germline CDR1 MNHEY, CDR2 SMNVEV (reference sequence). CDR3 DNA sequence: TGTGCCAGCAGCCTAAAGTGGGGACTTGGAGAGTTCGAGCAGTACTTC. This codes for CASSLKWGLGEFEQYF.

The chain is built from TRBV14 and TRBJ2-7, with 9 bases fitting TRBD2. The ends lost 1 base at V and 2 bases at J; junction bases unmatched: 3. This CDR3 contains 15 residues. Germline assignment: CDR1 SGHDN and CDR2 FVKESK. In DNA, the CDR3 is TGTGCCAGCAGCCAAGGCGCGGGAGGGACCTACGAGCAGTACTTC. As protein: CASSQGAGGTYEQYF. The full variable domain, completed using reference TRBV14 and TRBJ2-7, is EAGVTQFPSHSVIEKGQTVTLRCDPISGHDNLYWYRRVMGKEIKFLLHFVKESKQDESGMPNNRFLAERTGGTYSTLKVQPAELEDSGVYFCASSQGAGGTYEQYFGPGTRLTVT.

This chain connects TRBV27 to TRBJ2-7, with 9 bases that match TRBD1. V gave up 7 bases and J gave up 6 bases; unmatched junction bases: 7. From germline, CDR1 is MNHEY and CDR2 SMNVEV (reference sequence). This CDR3 contains 13 residues. CDR3 protein: CASTPRTGAEQYF. In nucleotides, the CDR3 is TGTGCCAGCACCCCCAGGACAGGGGCCGAGCAGTACTTC.

This chain uses TRBV19 with TRBJ2-7; D is undetermined. This CDR3 region has 15 residues. Trimming took off 2 bases at V and 0 bases at J, with 11 bases between the two ends. CDR1 is LNHDA, CDR2 SQIVND, per germline (reference sequence). CDR3: CASSILGVSSYEQYF. CDR3 in DNA: TGTGCCAGTAGTATATTGGGCGTTAGCTCCTACGAGCAGTACTTC. The whole variable domain, filled in from reference TRBV19 and TRBJ2-7, reads DGGITQSPKYLFRKEGQNVTLSCEQNLNHDAMYWYRQDPGQGLRLIYYSQIVNDFQKGDIAEGYSVSREKKESFPLTVTSAQKNPTAFYLCASSILGVSSYEQYFGPGTRLTVT.

The chain combines TRBV2 with TRBJ2-7; D may be TRBD2 (6 bases). CDR1 and CDR2 (germline): SNHLY, FYNNEI. The V and J ends lost 6 bases and 0 bases respectively, with 9 bases between them. The CDR3 is 13 residues long. CDR3 sequence: CASREGASYEQYF. CDR3 DNA: TGTGCCAGCAGGGAGGGCGCCTCCTACGAGCAGTACTTC. Complete variable domain (other parts from reference TRBV2 and TRBJ2-7): EPEVTQTPSHQVTQMGQEVILRCVPISNHLYFYWYRQILGQKVEFLVSFYNNEISEKSEIFDDQFSVERPDGSNFTLKIRSTKLEDSAMYFCASREGASYEQYFGPGTRLTVT.

The chain joins TRBV28 to TRBJ2-5; 9 bases line up with TRBD2. This CDR3 is 15 amino acids long. J lost 1 base, V lost 8 bases, and 8 bases had no gene match. CDR1 and CDR2 from the germline V gene are MDHEN and SYDVKM. The CDR3 protein is CASQVSSGAQETQYF. CDR3 in DNA: TGTGCCAGCCAGGTTTCTAGCGGGGCCCAAGAGACCCAGTACTTC.

This clone was counted once. Within the sample, other DNA sequences also encode this same CDR3. The rearrangement joins TRBV11-2 to TRBJ2-5, with unresolved D. This CDR3 contains 12 residues. Germline-derived CDR1 and CDR2 are SGHAT and FQNNGV. The ends were cut back, 0 bases at V and 4 bases at J, with 3 bases in the middle. The CDR3 protein is CASSLEGETQYF. For the CDR3, the DNA is TGTGCCAGCAGCTTAGAGGGAGAGACCCAGTACTTC. The full variable domain, completed using reference TRBV11-2 and TRBJ2-5, is EAGVAQSPRYKIIEKRQSVAFWCNPISGHATLYWYQQILGQGPKLLIQFQNNGVVDDSQLPKDRFSAERLKGVDSTLKIQPAKLEDSAVYLCASSLEGETQYFGPGTRLLVL.

This rearrangement joins TRBV7-2 to TRBJ1-1; 9 bases are shared with TRBD1. The CDR3 sequence is 15 residues long. V shed 4 bases and J 1 base; nucleotides not matched to a gene: 4. Looked up from germline, CDR1 is SGHTA and CDR2 is FQGNSA. The CDR3 region is CASSSTGGPNTEAFF. DNA of the CDR3: TGTGCCAGCAGCTCGACAGGGGGTCCGAACACTGAAGCTTTCTTT.

The chain employs TRBV7-8 and TRBJ1-5; 9 bases match TRBD1. J gave up 0 bases and V 6 bases, and 6 bases lay outside the gene matches. Germline CDR1 SGHVS, CDR2 FQNEAQ. This CDR3 region has 16 residues. For the CDR3, the DNA is TGTGCCAGCAGACACCGGGACAGGGATAGCAATCAGCCCCAGCATTTT. It codes for CASRHRDRDSNQPQHF.

V and J are TRBV19 and TRBJ2-7; TRBD1 is a possible D gene (5 bases). Looked up from germline, CDR1 is LNHDA and CDR2 is SQIVND (reference sequence). The CDR3 runs 15 residues. The V gene lost 5 bases and the J gene lost 0 bases, with 14 bases spanning the gap. The CDR3 DNA reads TGTGCCAGTAGTCCCACCCTCGACAGCTCCTACGAGCAGTACTTC. Its protein is CASSPTLDSSYEQYF.

The chain combines TRBV19 with TRBJ2-2; D is unclear. Trimming pared 10 bases from V and 4 bases from J, leaving 10 bases between. The CDR3 is made up of 12 amino acids. Looked up from germline, CDR1 is LNHDA and CDR2 is SQIVND (reference sequence). CDR3 region: CATLKPTGELFF. The CDR3 DNA reads as TGTGCCACCCTTAAGCCCACCGGGGAGCTGTTTTTT.

The chain recombines TRBV28 with TRBJ2-7; D unresolved. CDR3 length: 14 amino acids. Trimming shortened V by 5 bases and J by 6 bases, and 17 bases separated the two germline ends. Germline CDR1 reads MDHEN; CDR2 reads SYDVKM. The DNA of the CDR3 is TGTGCCAGCAGTGCTACCGCGGTGTCGGGCGAGCAGTACTTC. Amino acids: CASSATAVSGEQYF.

The V gene is TRBV7-7, the J gene TRBJ2-7; maybe TRBD2 (5 bases). The germline gives CDR1 SSHAT, CDR2 FNYEAQ (reference sequence). V lost 3 bases and J lost 3, with 9 bases in between. The CDR3 runs to 13 residues. CDR3 sequence (DNA): TGTGCCAGCAGCTTGGAGGCGAACTACGAGCAGTACTTC. Translating it yields CASSLEANYEQYF.

V is TRBV5-6 and J is TRBJ2-7; 8 bases map to TRBD1. J gave up 2 bases and V 2 bases, and 9 bases lay outside the gene matches. Germline CDR1 is SGHDT and CDR2 is YYEEEE. This CDR3 has 16 amino acids. CDR3 sequence (DNA): TGTGCCAGCAGCTTCCCAGCAGGACAGGGCCCCTACGAGCAGTACTTC. Translating gives CASSFPAGQGPYEQYF.

The CDR3 DNA reads TGTGCCAGCAGCTTAGCCTCAGGCAATGAGCAGTTCTTC. It encodes CASSLASGNEQFF. The chain links TRBV7-8 to TRBJ2-1; D gene unclear. CDR3 length: 13 amino acids. Germline V gene lookup returns CDR1 SGHVS and CDR2 FQNEAQ. Trimming stripped 0 bases from V and 6 bases from J, with 6 bases between.

The chain employs TRBV2 and TRBJ1-1, with D perhaps matching TRBD1 (5 bases). The CDR3 contains 12 residues. V lost 4 bases and J lost 6, with 9 bases in between. Germline V lookup: CDR1 SNHLY, CDR2 FYNNEI. Written as DNA, the CDR3 is TGTGCCAGCAGTGGGGACGCCCCTGAAGCTTTCTTT. Its translation: CASSGDAPEAFF.

The chain joins TRBV4-2 to TRBJ2-7, with 8 bases that match TRBD1. The CDR3 has 13 amino acids. The junction had 5 bases not matched to a gene; V was cut back by 4 bases and J by 6 bases. The germline V gene has CDR1 LGHNA and CDR2 YNFKEQ. CDR3 DNA sequence: TGTGCCAGCAGCCCAGGGACAGGACCCGAGCAGTACTTC. Translated, it gives CASSPGTGPEQYF.

The J gene is TRBJ2-5, the V gene TRBV7-6; D is unresolved. This CDR3 spans 13 amino acids. Germline V gives CDR1 SGHVS, CDR2 FNYEAQ. Trimming cost V 5 bases and J 5 bases, with 12 bases left between them. The CDR3 DNA is TGTGCCAGCAGCCTAAGGATAGTGGAGACCCAGTACTTC. It codes for CASSLRIVETQYF.

This clone was seen a few times. The same CDR3 can be traced to other DNA sequences in this sample. The chain links TRBV7-9 to TRBJ2-2, with no clear D. Germline V CDR1 and CDR2: SEHNR, FQNEAQ (reference sequence). Deletions cut 2 bases from V and 4 bases from J, with 5 bases between. The CDR3 length is 13 residues. CDR3 in amino acids: CASSLTLTGELFF. CDR3 bases: TGTGCCAGCAGCTTAACCCTCACCGGGGAGCTGTTTTTT.

The V call is TRBV10-2, the J call TRBJ2-7; TRBD2 matches 7 bases. The CDR3 length is 11 residues. J lost 6 bases, V lost 11 bases, and 7 bases had no gene match. CDR1 and CDR2 (germline): WSHSY, SAAADI. The CDR3 region is CAAGEGGEQYF. CDR3 nucleotides: TGCGCCGCGGGGGAGGGCGGCGAGCAGTACTTC.

V is TRBV25-1 and J is TRBJ2-1; possibly TRBD2 for D (6 bases). The germline V gene encodes CDR1 MGHDK and CDR2 SYGVNS. The CDR3 is 16 residues long. V lost 2 bases, J lost 3 bases, and 14 bases lay in between. This CDR3 is CASSEGTLRFYNEQFF. The CDR3 coding sequence is TGTGCCAGCAGTGAAGGGACTCTCCGGTTCTACAATGAGCAGTTCTTC.

The chain joins TRBV9 to TRBJ2-1; D is undetermined. Germline V gives CDR1 SGDLS, CDR2 YYNGEE. The CDR3 is 12 residues long. V lost 0 bases, J lost 5 bases, and 3 bases lay in between. Here the CDR3 reads CASSVGHNEQFF. DNA for the CDR3: TGTGCCAGCAGCGTAGGTCACAATGAGCAGTTCTTC.

The V gene is TRBV9, the J gene TRBJ2-7; 10 bases fit TRBD2. The CDR3 has 14 residues. Germline loops: CDR1 SGDLS, CDR2 YYNGEE. Losses at the gene ends were 4 bases for V and 3 bases for J; bases not matched to a gene: 4. CDR3 DNA: TGTGCCAGCAGCCCGTGGACTAGCGGCTACGAGCAGTACTTC. This encodes CASSPWTSGYEQYF. Together with reference TRBV9 and TRBJ2-7, the CDR3 gives the full variable domain: DSGVTQTPKHLITATGQRVTLRCSPRSGDLSVYWYQQSLDQGLQFLIQYYNGEERAKGNILERFSAQQFPDLHSELNLSSLELGDSALYFCASSPWTSGYEQYFGPGTRLTVT.

Only a few counts were recorded for this clone. The V gene is TRBV11-2, the J gene TRBJ2-5, with 7 bases lining up with TRBD2. The germline V gene encodes CDR1 SGHAT and CDR2 FQNNGV. The CDR3 runs 11 residues. After removal of 3 bases from V and 9 bases from J, the junction contained 1 base not matched to a gene. The CDR3 here is CASSLGGAQYF. DNA for the CDR3: TGTGCCAGCAGCTTGGGGGGGGCCCAGTACTTC.

The chain links TRBV14 to TRBJ2-5, with TRBD1 identical over 12 bases. The J call could be wrong; TRBJ2-7 is a better fit for the DNA end. The CDR3 loop spans 15 amino acids. Germline values: CDR1 SGHDN, CDR2 FVKESK. The CDR3 here is CASSPGTGGFYEQYF. The CDR3 nucleotides read TGTGCCAGCAGTCCCGGGACAGGGGGCTTCTACGAGCAGTACTTC.

The chain carries TRBV19 and TRBJ1-5; TRBD1 aligns across 11 bases. V lost 3 bases to trimming and J lost 4 bases; unmatched junction nucleotides: 14. CDR1 and CDR2 from the germline V gene are LNHDA and SQIVND (reference sequence). This CDR3 region has 19 residues. CDR3 region: CASSMDLPGQGEDNQPQHF. The CDR3 nucleotides are TGTGCCAGTAGTATGGACCTCCCGGGACAGGGGGAAGATAATCAGCCCCAGCATTTT.

The sample holds one count of this clone. This chain joins TRBV4-1 and TRBJ2-5; D is uncertain. The last part of the DNA fits TRBJ2-7 better; the J call may be wrong. CDR3 size: 15 residues. CDR1 MGHRA and CDR2 YSYEKL come from the germline V gene. As DNA, the CDR3 is TGCGCCAGCAGCTATGAACTATCGGACTCCTACGAGCAGTACTTC. As protein: CASSYELSDSYEQYF.

The V call is TRBV9, the J call TRBJ2-7, with unresolved D. The CDR3 loop spans 16 amino acids. Trimming shortened V by 4 bases and J by 2 bases, and 19 bases separated the two germline ends. Germline lookup yields CDR1 SGDLS and CDR2 YYNGEE. The CDR3 region has the DNA TGTGCCAGCAGCTCACACGACACCGCAGCACCCTACGAGCAGTACTTC. It is translated as CASSSHDTAAPYEQYF.

The V and J genes are TRBV7-9 and TRBJ2-3, with D unresolved. CDR1 and CDR2 from the germline V gene are SEHNR and FQNEAQ (reference sequence). The CDR3 is made up of 17 amino acids. V lost 7 bases, J lost 2 bases, and 22 bases lay in between. The CDR3 spells CASTSSSSTADTDTQYF. DNA for the CDR3: TGTGCCAGCACCTCTTCATCATCGACGGCCGACACAGATACGCAGTATTTT.